The 16 T cell receptor beta chains below all came from one sample that was sequenced in a study of blood T cell repertoires in COVID-19. The table came from immunoSEQ multiplex PCR; TCRdb's copy has only in-frame clones and leaves some out. Of some 29,000 clones listed, about 90% are singletons. The sequenced material came from peripheral blood. The source is a human donor in a cohort sampled during active COVID-19.

This chain links TRBV7-2 with TRBJ1-5, with 8 nucleotides matching TRBD1. This CDR3 has 13 amino acids. With 1 base clipped from V and 11 bases from J, the junction kept 4 bases outside the gene matches. Germline lookup yields CDR1 SGHTA and CDR2 FQGNSA. CDR3 nucleotides: TGTGCCAGCAGCTTAGGGGACAGGCCCTCCCAGCATTTT. It yields the protein CASSLGDRPSQHF.

The DNA of the CDR3 is TGTGCCAGCAGAAAAGGACTCGGACAAGAGACCCAGTACTTC. The encoded protein is CASRKGLGQETQYF. V is TRBV6-6 and J is TRBJ2-5, with D maybe TRBD2 (5 bases). With 6 bases removed from V and 2 bases from J, the gap between germline ends came to 13 bases. Germline CDR1 reads MNHNY; CDR2 reads SVGAGI (reference sequence). The CDR3 consists of 14 residues.

The CDR3 reads CSVPGTGGPETYQPQHF. CDR3 DNA: TGCAGCGTACCCGGGACAGGGGGCCCCGAAACCTATCAGCCCCAGCATTTT. The chain is built from TRBV29-1 and TRBJ1-5; 12 nucleotides agree with TRBD1. Looked up from germline, CDR1 is SQVTM and CDR2 is ANQGSEA. CDR3 length: 17 amino acids. After removal of 6 bases from V and 5 bases from J, the junction contained 14 bases not matched to a gene.

This chain links TRBV4-1 with TRBJ2-5, with 9 bases fitting TRBD2. Trimming took 1 base from V and 1 from J; bases not matched to a gene: 1. Germline V gives CDR1 MGHRA, CDR2 YSYEKL. This CDR3 is built from 15 residues. The CDR3 here is CASSQGSGGQETQYF. The CDR3 coding sequence is TGCGCCAGCAGCCAAGGTAGCGGGGGCCAAGAGACCCAGTACTTC.

The chain is built from TRBV18 and TRBJ1-4; 7 positions agree with TRBD1. Per the germline V gene, CDR1 is KGHSH and CDR2 is LQKENI. Germline trimming cut 4 bases from V and 6 bases from J; bases unmatched to any gene: 8. This CDR3 is 15 amino acids long. The CDR3 nucleotides are TGTGCCAGCTCACGAACAGGGGCCGGGGATGAAAAACTGTTTTTT. It translates to CASSRTGAGDEKLFF. The full variable domain, in which reference TRBV18 and TRBJ1-4 provide the parts outside the CDR3, is NAGVMQNPRHLVRRRGQEARLRCSPMKGHSHVYWYRQLPEEGLKFMVYLQKENIIDESGMPKERFSAEFPKEGPSILRIQQVVRGDSAAYFCASSRTGAGDEKLFFGSGTQLSVL.

The chain joins TRBV7-2 to TRBJ1-2; a weak D match, TRBD1 (5 bases). Looked up from germline, CDR1 is SGHTA and CDR2 is FQGNSA. The CDR3 has 14 residues. V was clipped by 2 bases and J by 2 bases, with 9 bases between them. CDR3 protein: CASSLTGSNYGYTF. In DNA, the CDR3 is TGTGCCAGCAGCTTAACAGGATCCAACTATGGCTACACCTTC.

V is TRBV11-1 and J is TRBJ1-1, with 9 nucleotides matching TRBD1. Germline-derived CDR1 and CDR2 are SGHAT and FQDESV (reference sequence). After removal of 1 base from V and 7 bases from J, the junction contained 7 bases not matched to a gene. CDR3 length: 15 residues. CDR3: CASSLGQQGADEAFF. CDR3 in DNA: TGTGCCAGCAGCTTAGGCCAACAGGGGGCGGATGAAGCTTTCTTT.

The chain combines TRBV9 with TRBJ1-6, with D possibly matching TRBD1 (5 bases). This CDR3 spans 15 amino acids. From germline, CDR1 is SGDLS and CDR2 YYNGEE. Deletions cut 0 bases from V and 6 bases from J, with 10 bases between. The CDR3, as DNA: TGTGCCAGCAGCGTAGGGGGCGAGGCTAATTCACCCCTCCACTTT. The encoded protein is CASSVGGEANSPLHF.

This chain uses TRBV7-9 with TRBJ1-2; D is ambiguous. Germline assignment: CDR1 SEHNR and CDR2 FQNEAQ (reference sequence). The CDR3 spans 15 residues. Trimming took off 1 base at V and 0 bases at J, with 9 bases between the two ends. The CDR3 DNA reads as TGTGCCAGCAGCTTAGAGTATGCAGCTAACTATGGCTACACCTTC. It encodes CASSLEYAANYGYTF.

The V and J genes are TRBV3-1 (or the pseudogene TRBV3-2) and TRBJ1-1; D is possibly TRBD1 (6 bases). Germline loops: CDR1 LGHDT, CDR2 YNNKEL (reference sequence). The CDR3 sequence is 14 residues long. Deletions cut 2 bases from V and 1 base from J, with 8 bases between. This CDR3 is CASSQLQGNTEAFF. The CDR3 DNA follows: TGTGCCAGCAGCCAACTACAGGGGAACACTGAAGCTTTCTTT.

CDR3 residues: CARDRGTEAFF. For the CDR3, the DNA is TGTGCCCGCGACAGGGGAACTGAAGCTTTCTTT. The V gene is TRBV30, the J gene TRBJ1-1, with TRBD1 matching 8 bases. Per germline, CDR1 GTSNPN and CDR2 SVGIG (reference sequence). The CDR3 spans 11 residues. The trim removed 8 bases at V and 5 bases at J, leaving 4 bases unmatched.

This chain links TRBV5-4 with TRBJ1-3, with D possibly being TRBD1 (5 bases). Trimming shortened V by 0 bases and J by 4 bases, and 17 bases separated the two germline ends. CDR1 and CDR2 from the germline V gene are SGHNT and YYREEE (reference sequence). The CDR3 is 17 residues long. The CDR3 region is CASSLAGHPAGGNTIYF. The CDR3 region has the DNA TGTGCCAGCAGCTTGGCCGGACACCCGGCGGGGGGAAACACCATATATTTT. The variable domain in full, completed from reference TRBV5-4 and TRBJ1-3, reads ETGVTQSPTHLIKTRGQQVTLRCSSQSGHNTVSWYQQALGQGPQFIFQYYREEENGRGNFPPRFSGLQFPNYSSELNVNALELDDSALYLCASSLAGHPAGGNTIYFGEGSWLTVV.

CDR3 region: CASSRDNVNYGYTF. CDR3 in DNA: TGTGCCAGCAGCCGGGACAACGTCAACTATGGCTACACCTTC. The chain joins TRBV2 to TRBJ1-2; possibly TRBD1 for D (6 bases). The CDR3 consists of 14 residues. Trimming removed 6 bases from V and 2 bases from J, with 13 bases in between. Per the germline V gene, CDR1 is SNHLY and CDR2 is FYNNEI.

J is TRBJ2-2 and V is TRBV27, with a tentative D call TRBD1 (5 bases). Germline V CDR1 and CDR2: MNHEY, SMNVEV (reference sequence). CDR3 size: 13 residues. V was trimmed by 5 bases and J by 5 bases, leaving 9 bases between them. The CDR3 here is CASSAQGTGELFF. The CDR3 DNA reads TGTGCCAGCAGTGCCCAGGGAACCGGGGAGCTGTTTTTT.

This clone came up once. The rearrangement uses TRBV3-1 (or the pseudogene TRBV3-2) and TRBJ2-5, with TRBD1 matching 9 bases. The CDR3 has 16 amino acids. Germline trimming cut 1 base from V and 5 bases from J; bases unmatched to any gene: 8. Germline V gene lookup returns CDR1 LGHDT and CDR2 YNNKEL (reference sequence). The CDR3 loop is CASSQGVTGGVETQYF. CDR3 bases: TGTGCCAGCAGCCAAGGGGTCACAGGGGGCGTGGAGACCCAGTACTTC.

The chain has TRBV12-3 or TRBV12-4 and TRBJ1-4; unclear D gene. Deletions cut 1 base from V and 8 bases from J, with 5 bases between. The CDR3 runs to 12 residues. Here the CDR3 reads CASSLGGEKLFF. The DNA of the CDR3 is TGTGCCAGCAGTTTAGGAGGAGAAAAACTGTTTTTT.